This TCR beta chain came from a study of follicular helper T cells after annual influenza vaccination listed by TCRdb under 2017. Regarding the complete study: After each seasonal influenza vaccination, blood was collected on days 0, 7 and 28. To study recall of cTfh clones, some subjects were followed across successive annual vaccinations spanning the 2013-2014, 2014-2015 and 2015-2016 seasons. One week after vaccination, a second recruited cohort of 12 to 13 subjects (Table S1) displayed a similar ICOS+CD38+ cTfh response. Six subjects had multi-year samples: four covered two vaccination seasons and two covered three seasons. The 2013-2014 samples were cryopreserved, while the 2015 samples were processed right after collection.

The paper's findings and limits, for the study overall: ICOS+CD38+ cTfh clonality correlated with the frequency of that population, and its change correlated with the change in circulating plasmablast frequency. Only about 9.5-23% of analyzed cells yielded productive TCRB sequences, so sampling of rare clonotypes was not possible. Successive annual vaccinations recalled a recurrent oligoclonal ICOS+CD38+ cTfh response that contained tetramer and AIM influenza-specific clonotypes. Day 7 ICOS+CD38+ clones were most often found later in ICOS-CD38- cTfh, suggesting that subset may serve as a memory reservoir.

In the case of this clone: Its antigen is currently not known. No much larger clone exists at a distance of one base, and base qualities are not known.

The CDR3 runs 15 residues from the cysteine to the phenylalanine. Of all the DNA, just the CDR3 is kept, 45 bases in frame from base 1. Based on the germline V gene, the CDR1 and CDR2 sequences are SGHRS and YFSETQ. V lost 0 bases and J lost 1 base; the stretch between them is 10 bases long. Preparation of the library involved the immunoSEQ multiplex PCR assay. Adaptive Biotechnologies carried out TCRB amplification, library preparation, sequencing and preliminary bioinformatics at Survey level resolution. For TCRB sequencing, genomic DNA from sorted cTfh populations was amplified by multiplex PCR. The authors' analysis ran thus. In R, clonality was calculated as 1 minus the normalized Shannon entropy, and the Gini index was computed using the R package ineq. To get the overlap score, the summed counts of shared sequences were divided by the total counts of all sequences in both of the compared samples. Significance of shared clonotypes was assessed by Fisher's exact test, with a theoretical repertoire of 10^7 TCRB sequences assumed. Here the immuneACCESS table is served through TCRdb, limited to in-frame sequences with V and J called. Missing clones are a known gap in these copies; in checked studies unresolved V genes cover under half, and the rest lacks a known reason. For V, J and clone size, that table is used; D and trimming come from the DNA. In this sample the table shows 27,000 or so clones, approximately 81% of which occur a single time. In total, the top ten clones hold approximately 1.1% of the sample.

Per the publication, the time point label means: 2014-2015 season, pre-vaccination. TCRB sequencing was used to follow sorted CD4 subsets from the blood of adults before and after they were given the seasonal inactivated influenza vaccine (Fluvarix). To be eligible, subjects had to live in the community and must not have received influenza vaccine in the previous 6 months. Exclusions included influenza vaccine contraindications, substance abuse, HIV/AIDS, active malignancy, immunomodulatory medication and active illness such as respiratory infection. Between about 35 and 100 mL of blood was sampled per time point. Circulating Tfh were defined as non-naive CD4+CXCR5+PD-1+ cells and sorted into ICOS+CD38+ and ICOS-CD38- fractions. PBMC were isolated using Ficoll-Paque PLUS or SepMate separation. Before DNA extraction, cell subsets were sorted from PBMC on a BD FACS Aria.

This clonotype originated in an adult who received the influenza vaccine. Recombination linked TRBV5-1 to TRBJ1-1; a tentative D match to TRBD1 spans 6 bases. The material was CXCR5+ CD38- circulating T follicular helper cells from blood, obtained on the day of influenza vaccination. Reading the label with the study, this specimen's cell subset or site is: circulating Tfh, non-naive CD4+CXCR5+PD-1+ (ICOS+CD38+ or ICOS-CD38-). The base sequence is TGCGCCAGCAGCTTGGTCCCGGACAGGAACACTGAAGCTTTCTTT. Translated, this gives CASSLVPDRNTEAFF.